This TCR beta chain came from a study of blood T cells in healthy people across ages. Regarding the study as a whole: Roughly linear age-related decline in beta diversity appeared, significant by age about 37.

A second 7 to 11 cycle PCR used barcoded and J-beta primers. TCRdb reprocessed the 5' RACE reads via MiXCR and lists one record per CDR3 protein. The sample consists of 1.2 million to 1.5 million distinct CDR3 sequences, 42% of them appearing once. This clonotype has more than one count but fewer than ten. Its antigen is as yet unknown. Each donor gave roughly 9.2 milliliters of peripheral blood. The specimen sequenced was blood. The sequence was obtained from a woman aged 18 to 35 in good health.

CDR3 in amino acids: CASRQGHTEAFF. The CDR3 DNA is TGTGCCAGCAGACAGGGTCACACTGAAGCTTTCTTT. This chain connects TRBV3-1 to TRBJ1-1; D may be TRBD1 (6 bases). This CDR3 is built from 12 residues. The germline CDR1 and CDR2 sequences are LGHDT and YNNKEL (reference sequence). The germline V and J ends were trimmed by 6 bases and 3 bases, with 8 bases remaining between them.